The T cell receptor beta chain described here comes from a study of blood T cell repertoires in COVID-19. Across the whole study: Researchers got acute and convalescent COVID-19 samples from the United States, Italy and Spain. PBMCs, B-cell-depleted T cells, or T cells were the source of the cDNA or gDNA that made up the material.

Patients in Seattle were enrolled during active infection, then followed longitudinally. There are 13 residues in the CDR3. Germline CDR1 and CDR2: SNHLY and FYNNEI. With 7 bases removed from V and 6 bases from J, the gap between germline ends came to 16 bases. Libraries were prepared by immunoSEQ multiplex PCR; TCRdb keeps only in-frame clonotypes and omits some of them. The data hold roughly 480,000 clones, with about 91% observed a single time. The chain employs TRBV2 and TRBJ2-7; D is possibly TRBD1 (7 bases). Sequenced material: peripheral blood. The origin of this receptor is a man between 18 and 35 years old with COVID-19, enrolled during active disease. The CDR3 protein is CASNLQGEVEQYF. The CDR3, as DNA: TGTGCCAGCAATCTCCAGGGGGAGGTCGAGCAGTACTTC.